These 30 T cell receptor beta chains originate from one sample sequenced in a study of T cells in localized non-small cell lung cancer. The table came from immunoSEQ multiplex PCR; TCRdb's copy has only in-frame clones and leaves some out. Among roughly 30,000 clones listed, approximately 91% were seen once. The sample here was PBMCs, taken before any cancer treatment. These receptors all come from a man between 40 and 75 years old with stage II lung adenocarcinoma.

The V and J genes are TRBV27 and TRBJ1-1, with D maybe TRBD1 (6 bases). The CDR3 consists of 14 residues. The V and J ends lost 4 bases and 3 bases respectively, with 12 bases between them. Germline-derived CDR1 and CDR2 are MNHEY and SMNVEV (reference sequence). In DNA, the CDR3 is TGTGCCAGCAGTTACGGGGGGGCGCACACTGAAGCTTTCTTT. Protein sequence: CASSYGGAHTEAFF.

Written as DNA, the CDR3 is TGTGCCAGTAGTACTATCTCCACCGGGACTAGCGCGGTGGGGATACCTGAGGCAGATACGCAGTATTTT. It specifies CASSTISTGTSAVGIPEADTQYF. The rearrangement links TRBV19 to TRBJ2-3; 10 bases match TRBD2. The CDR3 totals 23 residues. V was clipped by 4 bases and J by 4 bases; unmatched bases: 29. Germline lookup yields CDR1 LNHDA and CDR2 SQIVND (reference sequence).

The rearrangement links TRBV11-3 to TRBJ2-7; unclear D gene. Trimming took 0 bases from V and 6 from J, leaving 6 bases between them. CDR3 length equals 12 residues. From germline, CDR1 is SGHNT and CDR2 YENEEA. This CDR3 reads CASSLDWGEQYF. The DNA of the CDR3 is TGTGCCAGCAGCTTAGATTGGGGCGAGCAGTACTTC. Looking up the rest from reference TRBV11-3 and TRBJ2-7 gives the full variable domain: EAGVVQSPRYKIIEKKQPVAFWCNPISGHNTLYWYLQNLGQGPELLIRYENEEAVDDSQLPKDRFSAERLKGVDSTLKIQPAELGDSAVYLCASSLDWGEQYFGPGTRLTVT.

The CDR3 DNA is TGTGCCAGCAGGCCTCCCGGACTAGCGGGAGGAGAGCAGTTCTTC. Its translation: CASRPPGLAGGEQFF. J is TRBJ2-1 and V is TRBV7-2; TRBD2 matches 14 bases. This CDR3 has 15 residues. After removal of 6 bases from V and 10 bases from J, the junction contained 8 bases not matched to a gene. CDR1 is SGHTA and CDR2 is FQGNSA in the germline V gene.

V gene TRBV7-9 combines with J gene TRBJ1-3, with a tentative D call TRBD1 (6 bases). CDR1 is SEHNR, CDR2 FQNEAQ, per germline (reference sequence). The CDR3 spans 13 residues. V lost 8 bases and J lost 0, with 8 bases in between. The CDR3 coding sequence is TGTGCCAGCCAGGGGCCCTCTGGAAACACCATATATTTT. Its protein product is CASQGPSGNTIYF.

The chain couples TRBV5-6 to TRBJ2-7, with 7 bases matching TRBD1. V was clipped by 2 bases and J by 3 bases; unmatched bases: 5. Germline V gene lookup returns CDR1 SGHDT and CDR2 YYEEEE. The CDR3 is 14 residues long. CDR3 sequence: CASSFLDRDYEQYF. The CDR3 bases are TGTGCCAGCAGCTTTCTCGACAGGGACTACGAGCAGTACTTC.

The chain carries TRBV6-5 and TRBJ2-7; D is possibly TRBD2 (5 bases). The CDR3 has 11 residues. V lost 6 bases and J 3 bases, leaving 6 bases between the germline ends. The germline V gene encodes CDR1 MNHEY and CDR2 SVGAGI. In DNA form, the CDR3 reads TGTGCCAGCAGGACTAACTACGAGCAGTACTTC. Translating it yields CASRTNYEQYF.

The genes are TRBV5-6 and TRBJ2-1; weak D call: TRBD2 (5 bases). The V gene lost 6 bases and the J gene lost 7 bases, with 20 bases spanning the gap. The CDR3 extends over 15 amino acids. CDR1 SGHDT and CDR2 YYEEEE come from the germline V gene. In nucleotides, the CDR3 is TGTGCCAGCACCACGGACTTTAATTCGGGAAATGAGCAGTTCTTC. Translating gives CASTTDFNSGNEQFF.

The chain has TRBV9 and TRBJ2-2; D not resolved. CDR1 SGDLS and CDR2 YYNGEE come from the germline V gene. The CDR3 totals 14 residues. Trimming took 0 bases from V and 4 from J, leaving 7 bases between them. CDR3 DNA: TGTGCCAGCAGCGTAGATACAGCCACCGGGGAGCTGTTTTTT. It encodes CASSVDTATGELFF.

The chain is built from TRBV30 and TRBJ2-1, with TRBD2 as a possible D gene (5 bases). Between the trimmed V and J ends, which lost 1 base and 4 bases, there was a span of 8 bases. CDR1 is GTSNPN and CDR2 is SVGIG in the germline V gene (reference sequence). The CDR3 length is 13 residues. The CDR3 loop is CAWSGTGYNEQFF. CDR3 nucleotides: TGTGCCTGGAGTGGAACGGGATACAATGAGCAGTTCTTC.

Written as DNA, the CDR3 is TGTGCCAGCAGAGAGACAGGGGGCAGAGAAGCTTTCTTT. Translated, it gives CASRETGGREAFF. This chain connects TRBV2 to TRBJ1-1; TRBD1 matches at 10 bases. Trimming took 6 bases from V and 8 from J; bases not matched to a gene: 6. Germline V gives CDR1 SNHLY, CDR2 FYNNEI. This CDR3 has 13 residues.

The chain links TRBV27 to TRBJ2-1, with D perhaps being TRBD1 or TRBD2 (5 bases each). Trimming removed 6 bases from V and 8 bases from J, with 14 bases in between. CDR3 length: 13 residues. Germline CDR1 is MNHEY and CDR2 is SMNVEV (reference sequence). The CDR3 DNA is TGTGCCAGCAGGCCCACTGGGGGACATGAGCAGTTCTTC. Its protein is CASRPTGGHEQFF.

This sequence joins TRBV6-1 and TRBJ2-7; D perhaps matches TRBD1 (6 bases). Trimming took 6 bases from V and 3 from J, leaving 9 bases between them. Germline V gene data show CDR1 as MNHNS and CDR2 as SASEGT. The length of the CDR3 is 12 residues. The CDR3 loop is CASSLQGYEQYF. CDR3 bases: TGTGCCAGCAGCCTACAGGGCTACGAGCAGTACTTC.

This chain connects TRBV18 to TRBJ2-7, with D uncertain. This CDR3 spans 15 amino acids. Germline V gene sequence: CDR1 KGHSH, CDR2 LQKENI. V was trimmed by 3 bases and J by 2 bases, leaving 14 bases between them. The CDR3 region has the DNA TGTGCCAGCTCACCGGACGCGGCTCCGACCTACGAGCAGTACTTC. This translates into CASSPDAAPTYEQYF.

CDR3 loop: CASSVRGVLTGELFF. In DNA, the CDR3 is TGTGCCAGCAGCGTCCGAGGGGTGTTAACCGGGGAGCTGTTTTTT. The genes are TRBV11-1 and TRBJ2-2; tentatively, D is TRBD1 or TRBD2 (5 bases each). Deletions cut 5 bases from V and 5 bases from J, with 15 bases between. The germline V gene has CDR1 SGHAT and CDR2 FQDESV (reference sequence). The CDR3 length is 15 residues.

The chain has TRBV6-1 and TRBJ2-1; 10 bases fit TRBD2. Unmatched junction bases numbered 6, after V lost 6 bases and J lost 4 bases. The germline gives CDR1 MNHNS, CDR2 SASEGT. The CDR3 spans 15 residues. This CDR3 reads CASSRLAGVYNEQFF. The CDR3 DNA follows: TGTGCCAGCAGCCGCCTAGCGGGAGTTTACAATGAGCAGTTCTTC.

The rearrangement links TRBV7-2 to TRBJ1-5; D gene ambiguous. The germline V gene has CDR1 SGHTA and CDR2 FQGNSA. Between the trimmed V and J ends, which lost 1 base and 5 bases, there was a span of 9 bases. The length of the CDR3 is 14 residues. The CDR3 loop reads CASSLVSDHQPQHF. The CDR3 nucleotides are TGTGCCAGCAGCTTAGTCTCCGATCATCAGCCCCAGCATTTT.

This clone showed up just once. V gene TRBV23-1 combines with J gene TRBJ1-1; D might be TRBD1 (6 bases). TRBV23-1 is an open reading frame, and its role is uncertain. V shed 9 bases and J shed 0 bases, with 11 bases lying between them. The CDR3 length is 13 residues. The CDR3 DNA reads TGCGCCAGGGGGGGACAATTGAACACTGAAGCTTTCTTT. As protein: CARGGQLNTEAFF.

This chain links TRBV4-2 with TRBJ1-5; D is uncertain. This CDR3 region has 13 residues. Germline-derived CDR1 and CDR2 are LGHNA and YNFKEQ. V shed 0 bases and J shed 7 bases, with 7 bases lying between them. In DNA form, the CDR3 reads TGTGCCAGCAGCCAAGAAGAAGGCCAGCCCCAGCATTTT. The encoded protein is CASSQEEGQPQHF.

The rearrangement joins TRBV28 to TRBJ1-4; possible D gene TRBD1, 5 bases. V was trimmed by 7 bases and J by 1 base, leaving 16 bases between them. This CDR3 has 16 amino acids. Germline V gene sequence: CDR1 MDHEN, CDR2 SYDVKM. CDR3: CASTPVGAITNEKLFF. CDR3 in DNA: TGTGCCAGCACCCCGGTCGGGGCAATAACTAATGAAAAACTGTTTTTT.

The chain carries TRBV19 and TRBJ1-1, with a tentative D call TRBD1 (6 bases). Trimming took 5 bases from V and 1 from J, leaving 11 bases between them. Germline CDR1 LNHDA, CDR2 SQIVND (reference sequence). The CDR3 covers 14 residues. Here the CDR3 reads CASSWGAKNTEAFF. Here the CDR3 DNA reads TGTGCCAGTAGTTGGGGGGCGAAGAACACTGAAGCTTTCTTT.

The chain uses TRBV10-2 and TRBJ2-7, with 8 bases lining up with TRBD2. J was trimmed by 3 bases and V by 5 bases; bases with no gene match: 9. The CDR3 has 15 amino acids. Germline values: CDR1 WSHSY, CDR2 SAAADI. The CDR3 region is CASSKRGPPVYEQYF. DNA of the CDR3: TGCGCCAGCAGTAAGCGGGGGCCGCCTGTCTACGAGCAGTACTTC.

The sample holds one count of this clone. V is TRBV25-1 and J is TRBJ2-1; no definite D call. Trimming removed 0 bases at V and 5 bases at J, with 8 bases between. CDR1 is MGHDK, CDR2 SYGVNS, per germline. The CDR3 has 14 residues. CDR3: CASSEYGPDNEQFF. As DNA, the CDR3 is TGTGCCAGCAGTGAATATGGGCCAGACAATGAGCAGTTCTTC.

The chain is built from TRBV10-3 and TRBJ2-6; the match to TRBD2 covers 13 bases. Germline trimming cut 5 bases from V and 8 bases from J; bases unmatched to any gene: 3. Germline-derived CDR1 and CDR2 are ENHRY and SYGVKD. The CDR3 spans 15 residues. CDR3 sequence (DNA): TGTGCCATCAGTACCGGGACTAGCGGGACCAACGTCCTGACTTTC. Its translation: CAISTGTSGTNVLTF.

CDR3 amino acids: CASRRGRTQYF. Written as DNA, the CDR3 is TGTGCCAGTAGAAGGGGACGTACGCAGTATTTT. The chain joins TRBV19 to TRBJ2-3; D may correspond to TRBD1 or TRBD2 (5 bases each). This CDR3 comprises 11 residues. Deletions cut 6 bases from V and 8 bases from J, with 9 bases between. Germline V gene data show CDR1 as LNHDA and CDR2 as SQIVND (reference sequence). Variable domain in full (rest from reference TRBV19 and TRBJ2-3): DGGITQSPKYLFRKEGQNVTLSCEQNLNHDAMYWYRQDPGQGLRLIYYSQIVNDFQKGDIAEGYSVSREKKESFPLTVTSAQKNPTAFYLCASRRGRTQYFGPGTRLTVL.

The CDR3 protein is CASSEARAGDTQYF. In DNA form, the CDR3 reads TGTGCCAGCAGTGAAGCCAGGGCGGGGGATACGCAGTATTTT. V usage is TRBV6-1 and J usage is TRBJ2-3; D might be TRBD2 (6 bases). Germline CDR1 and CDR2: MNHNS and SASEGT. The CDR3 totals 14 residues. With 0 bases removed from V and 6 bases from J, the gap between germline ends came to 10 bases.

The chain links TRBV11-3 to TRBJ2-7, with TRBD2 matching over 9 bases. J gave up 7 bases and V 6 bases, and 10 bases lay outside the gene matches. Germline V lookup: CDR1 SGHNT, CDR2 YENEEA. This CDR3 contains 14 residues. CDR3 coding DNA: TGTGCCAGCAGTCCAACTAGCGGGTTCGAGGAGCAGTACTTC. Amino acid sequence: CASSPTSGFEEQYF. The variable domain in full, with the rest retrieved from reference TRBV11-3 and TRBJ2-7, is EAGVVQSPRYKIIEKKQPVAFWCNPISGHNTLYWYLQNLGQGPELLIRYENEEAVDDSQLPKDRFSAERLKGVDSTLKIQPAELGDSAVYLCASSPTSGFEEQYFGPGTRLTVT.

The V gene is TRBV19, the J gene TRBJ1-5; D is unclear. In germline, CDR1 is LNHDA, CDR2 SQIVND (reference sequence). V was trimmed by 5 bases and J by 4 bases, leaving 6 bases between them. CDR3 length equals 12 residues. The CDR3 spells CASSVVNQPQHF. DNA of the CDR3: TGTGCCAGTAGTGTCGTTAATCAGCCCCAGCATTTT. Filled out from reference TRBV19 and TRBJ1-5, the complete variable domain reads DGGITQSPKYLFRKEGQNVTLSCEQNLNHDAMYWYRQDPGQGLRLIYYSQIVNDFQKGDIAEGYSVSREKKESFPLTVTSAQKNPTAFYLCASSVVNQPQHFGDGTRLSIL.

The chain carries TRBV7-9 and TRBJ2-3; 11 bases map to TRBD1. The ends lost 5 bases at V and 3 bases at J; junction bases unmatched: 7. The CDR3 runs 16 residues. Per the germline V gene, CDR1 is SEHNR and CDR2 is FQNEAQ (reference sequence). CDR3 coding DNA: TGTGCCAGCAGCCCCTGGACAGGGGGCGCGACAGATACGCAGTATTTT. Encoded protein: CASSPWTGGATDTQYF.

The rearrangement joins TRBV11-2 to TRBJ2-3; 7 nucleotides agree with TRBD2. The CDR3 has 17 residues. Germline-derived CDR1 and CDR2 are SGHAT and FQNNGV. J lost 2 bases, V lost 4 bases, and 12 bases had no gene match. The CDR3 reads CASSYPTKGGITDTQYF. The CDR3 DNA follows: TGTGCCAGCAGCTACCCCACCAAGGGAGGGATCACAGATACGCAGTATTTT.